The 4 T cell receptor beta chains below come from one sample, sequenced in a study of shared clonotypes between healthy human individuals. Repertoires were generated with immunoSEQ multiplex PCR, while TCRdb's copy carries only in-frame clones and drops some. The sample includes millions of clones, 85% to 95% of them seen just once. The sequenced sample consisted of naive CD4+ T cells sorted from blood. Subset here: CD45RA+ positively selected. These TCRs come from a man between 18 and 29 years old in good health.

This chain uses TRBV10-3 with TRBJ2-1; D gene unclear. The CDR3 is made up of 13 amino acids. Germline CDR1 and CDR2: ENHRY and SYGVKD. Trimming left V 2 bases short and J 1 base short, with 3 bases between. In nucleotides, the CDR3 is TGTGCCATCAGTGAGGTTTCCTACAATGAGCAGTTCTTC. This codes for CAISEVSYNEQFF.

This chain joins TRBV30 and TRBJ1-4; 11 positions match TRBD1. Germline V gives CDR1 GTSNPN, CDR2 SVGIG (reference sequence). This CDR3 is built from 13 residues. J lost 7 bases, V lost 6 bases, and 4 bases had no gene match. The CDR3, as DNA: TGTGCCTGTAGCGGGACAGGGGGTGAAAAACTGTTTTTT. Residues: CACSGTGGEKLFF.

J is TRBJ2-7 and V is TRBV27; 12 nucleotides match TRBD2. From germline, CDR1 is MNHEY and CDR2 SMNVEV (reference sequence). The CDR3 is made up of 15 amino acids. Germline trimming cut 4 bases from V and 6 bases from J; bases unmatched to any gene: 7. The CDR3 DNA follows: TGTGCCAGCAGTTCCTCTAGCGGGAGGGCTCTCGAGCAGTACTTC. Translation: CASSSSSGRALEQYF.

The rearrangement joins TRBV19 to TRBJ2-3, with 11 bases lining up with TRBD2. From germline, CDR1 is LNHDA and CDR2 SQIVND (reference sequence). CDR3 length equals 16 residues. V shed 6 bases, J shed 2 bases, and the junction held 7 bases outside the gene matches. CDR3: CASRDSGGGATDTQYF. The CDR3 nucleotides are TGTGCCAGTAGGGATAGCGGGGGGGGAGCCACAGATACGCAGTATTTT. Supplemented by reference TRBV19 and TRBJ2-3, the full variable domain reads DGGITQSPKYLFRKEGQNVTLSCEQNLNHDAMYWYRQDPGQGLRLIYYSQIVNDFQKGDIAEGYSVSREKKESFPLTVTSAQKNPTAFYLCASRDSGGGATDTQYFGPGTRLTVL.